These 20 T cell receptor beta chains were sequenced from one sample in a study of shared clonotypes between healthy human individuals. Profiled with immunoSEQ multiplex PCR; TCRdb holds only in-frame clones, not every one. The profile shows some 1 million clones, about 75% of them singletons. Specimen: memory CD4+ T cells sorted from blood. Specified subset: CD45RA-negative fraction. These receptors came from a man younger than 35 in good health.

The chain combines TRBV30 with TRBJ2-4, with TRBD1 identical over 8 bases. Germline CDR1 and CDR2: GTSNPN and SVGIG (reference sequence). This CDR3 spans 16 amino acids. V trimming: 2 bases; J trimming: 2 bases; junction bases outside the gene matches: 8. CDR3 coding DNA: TGTGCCTGGAGTCAGGGGGCGATTTTAACCAAAAACATTCAGTACTTC. It translates to CAWSQGAILTKNIQYF. The full variable domain, completed using reference TRBV30 and TRBJ2-4, is SQTIHQWPATLVQPVGSPLSLECTVEGTSNPNLYWYRQAAGRGLQLLFYSVGIGQISSEVPQNLSASRPQDRQFILSSKKLLLSDSGFYLCAWSQGAILTKNIQYFGAGTRLSVL.

In this sample, this clone turned up many times. V and J are TRBV18 and TRBJ1-1; TRBD1 might be the D (6 bases). This CDR3 spans 14 amino acids. The germline V gene has CDR1 KGHSH and CDR2 LQKENI. Trimming removed 3 bases from V and 4 bases from J, with 12 bases in between. CDR3 sequence: CASSPWTDPTEAFF. The CDR3 coding sequence is TGTGCCAGCTCACCTTGGACAGATCCCACTGAAGCTTTCTTT.

This clone turned up a few times. The CDR3 nucleotides are TGCAGCGTTGGCCCGGGAGGCAGGGGAGGCTACGAGCAGTACTTC. This encodes CSVGPGGRGGYEQYF. The rearrangement links TRBV29-1 to TRBJ2-7; D is perhaps TRBD2 (7 bases). The CDR3 has 15 amino acids. Between the trimmed V and J ends, which lost 4 bases and 3 bases, there was a span of 19 bases. Looked up from germline, CDR1 is SQVTM and CDR2 is ANQGSEA.

The CDR3 nucleotides are TGCAGCGTGAGACAGGGGGCAGGTCAGCCCCAGCATTTT. It encodes CSVRQGAGQPQHF. The V gene is TRBV29-1, the J gene TRBJ1-5; 10 bases are a match to TRBD1. V lost 6 bases, J lost 6 bases, and 5 bases stayed unmatched. Germline CDR1 is SQVTM and CDR2 is ANQGSEA. The CDR3 consists of 13 residues. Looking up the rest from reference TRBV29-1 and TRBJ1-5 gives the full variable domain: SAVISQKPSRDICQRGTSLTIQCQVDSQVTMMFWYRQQPGQSLTLIATANQGSEATYESGFVIDKFPISRPNLTFSTLTVSNMSPEDSSIYLCSVRQGAGQPQHFGDGTRLSIL.

There are many counts of this clone. V gene TRBV2 combines with J gene TRBJ1-2; a weak D match, TRBD1 (5 bases). Trimming cost V 4 bases and J 6 bases, with 15 bases left between them. CDR3 length: 14 amino acids. CDR1 SNHLY and CDR2 FYNNEI come from the germline V gene. Here the CDR3 reads CASSANQGGDGYTF. CDR3 DNA sequence: TGTGCCAGCAGTGCCAATCAGGGAGGTGATGGCTACACCTTC. Full variable domain (rest looked up from reference TRBV2 and TRBJ1-2): EPEVTQTPSHQVTQMGQEVILRCVPISNHLYFYWYRQILGQKVEFLVSFYNNEISEKSEIFDDQFSVERPDGSNFTLKIRSTKLEDSAMYFCASSANQGGDGYTFGSGTRLTVV.

On this clone: Other DNA sequences from this sample encode an identical CDR3 as well. The chain employs TRBV11-3 and TRBJ2-7; 7 bases line up with TRBD1. Per the germline V gene, CDR1 is SGHNT and CDR2 is YENEEA. The CDR3 extends over 13 amino acids. V shed 5 bases, J shed 2 bases, and the junction held 3 bases outside the gene matches. The CDR3 DNA follows: TGTGCCAGCAGCCGGGGACAGACCTACGAGCAGTACTTC. Translation: CASSRGQTYEQYF.

The V gene is TRBV11-2, the J gene TRBJ2-7, with D possibly TRBD1 on 5 matching bases. From germline, CDR1 is SGHAT and CDR2 FQNNGV. V lost 6 bases to trimming and J lost 3 bases, with 9 bases between them. The CDR3 is 12 amino acids. CDR3 in DNA: TGTGCCAGCAGTAAGACAGTCTACGAGCAGTACTTC. It translates to CASSKTVYEQYF. The full variable domain, completed using reference TRBV11-2 and TRBJ2-7, is EAGVAQSPRYKIIEKRQSVAFWCNPISGHATLYWYQQILGQGPKLLIQFQNNGVVDDSQLPKDRFSAERLKGVDSTLKIQPAKLEDSAVYLCASSKTVYEQYFGPGTRLTVT.

This clone was seen a handful of times. This rearrangement joins TRBV9 to TRBJ2-5; D tentatively reads TRBD1 or TRBD2 (5 bases each). The CDR3 is 14 residues long. The V gene lost 4 bases and the J gene lost 1 base, with 11 bases spanning the gap. Germline loops: CDR1 SGDLS, CDR2 YYNGEE. CDR3 bases: TGTGCCAGCAGCCCTCCTGGGGGCCAAGAGACCCAGTACTTC. As protein: CASSPPGGQETQYF.

This clone was recorded a few times. This CDR3 reads CASTHLAGEYDEQFF. DNA of the CDR3: TGTGCCAGCACCCACCTGGCAGGGGAGTACGATGAGCAGTTCTTC. V gene TRBV11-1 combines with J gene TRBJ2-1; weak D call: TRBD1 (6 bases). The CDR3 has 15 amino acids. V was cut by 7 bases and J by 8 bases, with 21 bases left in between. In germline, CDR1 is SGHAT, CDR2 FQDESV (reference sequence).

The chain is built from TRBV27 and TRBJ1-4; weak D call: TRBD1 (5 bases). CDR3 length: 14 amino acids. Germline V gene sequence: CDR1 MNHEY, CDR2 SMNVEV (reference sequence). With 3 bases removed from V and 5 bases from J, the gap between germline ends came to 10 bases. The CDR3 loop reads CASSFGDGNEKLFF. Here the CDR3 DNA reads TGTGCCAGCAGTTTCGGGGACGGCAATGAAAAACTGTTTTTT.

The rearrangement uses TRBV30 and TRBJ1-4, with 7 bases identical to TRBD1. The V gene's germline CDR1 is GTSNPN and CDR2 SVGIG (reference sequence). The length of the CDR3 is 15 residues. V lost 1 base, J lost 7 bases, and 9 bases stayed unmatched. In DNA, the CDR3 is TGTGCCTGGAGTGAGGGGGGCGCAGGGGGTGAAAAACTGTTTTTT. Its protein is CAWSEGGAGGEKLFF. The whole variable domain, remainder taken from reference TRBV30 and TRBJ1-4, is SQTIHQWPATLVQPVGSPLSLECTVEGTSNPNLYWYRQAAGRGLQLLFYSVGIGQISSEVPQNLSASRPQDRQFILSSKKLLLSDSGFYLCAWSEGGAGGEKLFFGSGTQLSVL.

The chain carries TRBV4-3 and TRBJ2-7, with D hard to call. Trimming removed 0 bases at V and 0 bases at J, with 9 bases between. The CDR3 consists of 15 residues. In germline, CDR1 is LGHNA, CDR2 YSLEER. The DNA for the CDR3 is TGCGCCAGCAGCCAAGAAATGGGGAACTCCTACGAGCAGTACTTC. Translating gives CASSQEMGNSYEQYF.

The chain links TRBV25-1 to TRBJ2-7; TRBD2 matches at 10 bases. This CDR3 spans 15 amino acids. V lost 2 bases, J lost 5 bases, and 6 bases stayed unmatched. CDR1 is MGHDK and CDR2 is SYGVNS in the germline V gene. The CDR3 here is CASSEGSSGRDEQYF. CDR3 bases: TGTGCCAGCAGTGAAGGGTCTAGCGGGAGAGACGAGCAGTACTTC.

The chain uses TRBV6-6 and TRBJ1-1, with D tentatively TRBD1 (6 bases). Germline V CDR1 and CDR2: MNHNY, SVGAGI (reference sequence). Trimming removed 6 bases at V and 6 bases at J, with 8 bases between. The CDR3 spans 11 residues. CDR3 nucleotides: TGTGCCAGCAGGCAGGGGTCTGAAGCTTTCTTT. Protein sequence: CASRQGSEAFF.

The genes are TRBV7-9 and TRBJ2-6; no clear D gene. Germline V gene data show CDR1 as SEHNR and CDR2 as FQNEAQ (reference sequence). The V gene lost 2 bases and the J gene lost 1 base, with 6 bases spanning the gap. The CDR3 length is 15 residues. CDR3 protein: CASSLPVSGANVLTF. CDR3 nucleotide sequence: TGTGCCAGCAGCTTACCCGTTTCTGGGGCCAACGTCCTGACTTTC.

This clone has just one count. The gene calls are TRBV9 and TRBJ2-1, with 9 bases identical to TRBD2. The CDR3 extends over 14 amino acids. Looked up from germline, CDR1 is SGDLS and CDR2 is YYNGEE. The ends lost 0 bases at V and 9 bases at J; junction bases unmatched: 4. This CDR3 is CASSVDAGGIEQFF. The DNA of the CDR3 is TGTGCCAGCAGCGTAGACGCGGGGGGGATTGAGCAGTTCTTC.

The J gene is TRBJ2-5, the V gene TRBV5-4; 8 bases fit TRBD2. With V trimmed by 4 bases and J by 3 bases, 8 bases remained unmatched. Per the germline V gene, CDR1 is SGHNT and CDR2 is YYREEE (reference sequence). The CDR3 contains 15 residues. As DNA, the CDR3 is TGTGCCAGCAGCCCGGGAGGGGGGAGAGAAGAGACCCAGTACTTC. Residues: CASSPGGGREETQYF.

The chain recombines TRBV15 with TRBJ2-5, with no clear D. The CDR3 length is 15 residues. V lost 1 base to trimming and J lost 1 base, with 10 bases between them. Germline V gene sequence: CDR1 LNHNV, CDR2 YYDKDF (reference sequence). CDR3 residues: CATSRANSFQETQYF. The DNA for the CDR3 is TGTGCCACCAGCAGAGCCAACAGTTTCCAAGAGACCCAGTACTTC.

The rearrangement joins TRBV6-1 to TRBJ1-2; D remains ambiguous. In germline, CDR1 is MNHNS, CDR2 SASEGT. Trimming took off 1 base at V and 4 bases at J, with 4 bases between the two ends. The CDR3 has 12 amino acids. In DNA form, the CDR3 reads TGTGCCAGCAGTGAAGGTGTCTATGGCTACACCTTC. Translating it yields CASSEGVYGYTF.

The chain joins TRBV19 to TRBJ2-7, with 7 nucleotides matching TRBD1. The CDR3 runs to 16 residues. V was pared by 5 bases and J by 6 bases, with 16 bases of the junction left unmatched. Germline V gene data show CDR1 as LNHDA and CDR2 as SQIVND (reference sequence). In nucleotides, the CDR3 is TGTGCCAGTAGTCCTGTGAGGGGGCTATTCTCTGGCGAGCAGTACTTC. Protein sequence: CASSPVRGLFSGEQYF.